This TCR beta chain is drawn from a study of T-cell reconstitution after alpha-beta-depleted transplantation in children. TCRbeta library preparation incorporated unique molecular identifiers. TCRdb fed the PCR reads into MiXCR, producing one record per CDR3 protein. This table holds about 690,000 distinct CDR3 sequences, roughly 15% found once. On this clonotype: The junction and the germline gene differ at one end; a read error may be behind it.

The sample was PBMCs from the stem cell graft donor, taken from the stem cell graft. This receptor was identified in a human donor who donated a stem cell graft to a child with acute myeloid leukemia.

CDR3 coding DNA: TGCTGTGCACCGGGACAGGGGAAAGATACGCAGTATTTT. Its protein is CCAPGQGKDTQYF. V gene TRBV20-1 combines with J gene TRBJ2-3, with TRBD1 matching over 10 bases. CDR3 length equals 13 residues. Germline CDR1 and CDR2: DFQATT and SNEGSKA (reference sequence).